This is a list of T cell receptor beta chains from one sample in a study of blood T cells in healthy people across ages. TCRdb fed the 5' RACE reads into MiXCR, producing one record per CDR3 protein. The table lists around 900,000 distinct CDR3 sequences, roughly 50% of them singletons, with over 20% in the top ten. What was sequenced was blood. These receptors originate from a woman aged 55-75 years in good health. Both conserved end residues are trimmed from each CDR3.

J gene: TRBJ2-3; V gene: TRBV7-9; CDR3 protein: ASSLALGYTDTQY
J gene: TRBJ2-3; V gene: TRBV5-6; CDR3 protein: ASSLIAGGPRSQY
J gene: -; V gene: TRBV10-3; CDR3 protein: AISLENSYNEQY
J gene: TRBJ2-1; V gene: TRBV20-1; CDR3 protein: SAPELADRQEQF
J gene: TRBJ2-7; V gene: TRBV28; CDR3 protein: ASSLSSAGFVFIPTYEQY
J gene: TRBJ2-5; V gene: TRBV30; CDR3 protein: AWSVPDLRETQY
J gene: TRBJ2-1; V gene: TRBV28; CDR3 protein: ASSSIGEQF
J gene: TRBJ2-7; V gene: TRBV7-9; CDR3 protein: ASRPQGKPSYEQY
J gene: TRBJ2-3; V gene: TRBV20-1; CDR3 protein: SATFEGTDTQY
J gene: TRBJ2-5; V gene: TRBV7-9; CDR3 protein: ASSLVPIETQY
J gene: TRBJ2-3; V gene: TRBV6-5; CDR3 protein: ASSYFGSTDTQY